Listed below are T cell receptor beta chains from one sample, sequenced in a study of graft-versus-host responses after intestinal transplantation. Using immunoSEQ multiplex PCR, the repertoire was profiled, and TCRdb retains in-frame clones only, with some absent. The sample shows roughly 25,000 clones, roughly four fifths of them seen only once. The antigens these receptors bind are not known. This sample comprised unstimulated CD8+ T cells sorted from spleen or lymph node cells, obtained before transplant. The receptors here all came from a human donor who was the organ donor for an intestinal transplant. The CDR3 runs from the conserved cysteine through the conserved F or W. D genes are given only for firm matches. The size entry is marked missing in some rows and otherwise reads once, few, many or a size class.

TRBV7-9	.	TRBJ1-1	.	TGTGCCAGCACCCCAGTCAGGGCGGACACTGAAGCTTTCTTT	CASTPVRADTEAFF
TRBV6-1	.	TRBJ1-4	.	TGTGCCAGCAGCCGGACCGGAGGGGAACTGTTTTTT	CASSRTGGELFF
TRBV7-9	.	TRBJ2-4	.	TGTGCCAGCAGGAGGGGTGATGAGAACGAAAACATTCAGTACTTC	CASRRGDENENIQYF
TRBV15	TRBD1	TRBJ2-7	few	TGTGCCACCTCTCGACCGGGACAGGGTCCCTACGAGCAGTACTTC	CATSRPGQGPYEQYF
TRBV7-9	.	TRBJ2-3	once	TGTGCCAGCAGCTTTAGCGGACGTATAGAGGGGGTAAAAGATACGCAGTATTTT	CASSFSGRIEGVKDTQYF
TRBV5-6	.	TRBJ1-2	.	TGTGCCAGCAGCTTGGAGGGGATGGGCTATGGCTACACCTTC	CASSLEGMGYGYTF
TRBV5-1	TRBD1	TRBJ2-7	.	TGCGCCAGCAGCTTGACGACGACAGGGTACGAGCAGTACTTC	CASSLTTTGYEQYF
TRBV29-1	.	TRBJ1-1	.	TGCAGCGTTGAAGGGCAGAACACTGAAGCTTTCTTT	CSVEGQNTEAFF
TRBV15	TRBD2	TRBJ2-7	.	TGTGCCACCAGCAGAGGGCCCGGGCCTAGCGGGGGTCCAACCTCCTACGAGCAGTACTTC	CATSRGPGPSGGPTSYEQYF
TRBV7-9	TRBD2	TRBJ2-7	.	TGTGCCAGCAGCCCGAGCGGGACCTCCTACGAGCAGTACTTC	CASSPSGTSYEQYF
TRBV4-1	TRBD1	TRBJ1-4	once	TGCGCCAGCAGCAAGGAGGGACAGGGGAATGAAAAACTGTTTTTT	CASSKEGQGNEKLFF
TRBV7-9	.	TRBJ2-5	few	TGTGCCAGCAGCTCCGACGGGGCCCAGTACTTC	CASSSDGAQYF
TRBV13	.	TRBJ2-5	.	TGTGCCAGCAGACCACAGTGGGAAGAGACCCAGTACTTC	CASRPQWEETQYF
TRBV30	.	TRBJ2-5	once	TGTGCCTGGAGTGACGCGTCTCAGAGAGGGGAGACCCAGTACTTC	CAWSDASQRGETQYF
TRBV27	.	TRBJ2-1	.	TGTGCCAGCAGTTTCAGTTTATACAATGAGCAGTTCTTC	CASSFSLYNEQFF
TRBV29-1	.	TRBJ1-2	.	TGCAGCGTTGAACCCGGAGTGGGCTATGGCTACACCTTC	CSVEPGVGYGYTF
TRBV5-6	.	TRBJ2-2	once	TGTGCCAGCAACCCGGAGGGGGCCGGGGAGCTGTTTTTT	CASNPEGAGELFF